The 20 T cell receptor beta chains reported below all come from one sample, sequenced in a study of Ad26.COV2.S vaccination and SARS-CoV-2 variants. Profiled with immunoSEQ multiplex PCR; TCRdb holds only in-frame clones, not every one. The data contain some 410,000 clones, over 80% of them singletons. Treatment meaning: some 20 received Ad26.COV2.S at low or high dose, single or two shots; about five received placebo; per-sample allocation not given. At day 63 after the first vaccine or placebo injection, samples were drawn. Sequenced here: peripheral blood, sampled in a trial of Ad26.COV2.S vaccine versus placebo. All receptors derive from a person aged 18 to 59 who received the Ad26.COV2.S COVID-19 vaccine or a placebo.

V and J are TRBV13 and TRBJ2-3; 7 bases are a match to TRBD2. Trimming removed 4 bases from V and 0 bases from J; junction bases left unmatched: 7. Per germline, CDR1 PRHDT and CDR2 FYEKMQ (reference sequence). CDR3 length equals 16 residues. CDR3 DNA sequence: TGTGCCAGCAGCTCCACCGGGGGGAGTAGCACAGATACGCAGTATTTT. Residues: CASSSTGGSSTDTQYF.

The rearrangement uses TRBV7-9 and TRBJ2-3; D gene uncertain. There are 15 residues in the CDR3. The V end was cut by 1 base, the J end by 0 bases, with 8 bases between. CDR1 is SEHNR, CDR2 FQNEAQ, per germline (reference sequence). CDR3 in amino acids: CASSLVQTSTDTQYF. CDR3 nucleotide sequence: TGTGCCAGCAGCTTAGTACAGACCAGCACAGATACGCAGTATTTT.

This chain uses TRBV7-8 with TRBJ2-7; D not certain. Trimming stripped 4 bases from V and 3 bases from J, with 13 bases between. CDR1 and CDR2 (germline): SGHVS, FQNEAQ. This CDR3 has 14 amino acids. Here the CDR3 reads CASSSEIIDYEQYF. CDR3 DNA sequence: TGTGCCAGCAGCTCTGAAATTATCGACTACGAGCAGTACTTC. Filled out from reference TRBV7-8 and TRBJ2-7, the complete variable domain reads GAGVSQSPRYKVAKRGQDVALRCDPISGHVSLFWYQQALGQGPEFLTYFQNEAQLDKSGLPSDRFFAERPEGSVSTLKIQRTQQEDSAVYLCASSSEIIDYEQYFGPGTRLTVT.

CDR3 nucleotides: TGTGCTAGTGGTTTGGCACGGGACAGAAGCACAGATACGCAGTATTTT. Protein product: CASGLARDRSTDTQYF. The chain has TRBV12-5 and TRBJ2-3; TRBD1 aligns across 7 bases. V shed 1 base, J shed 0 bases, and the junction held 4 bases outside the gene matches. The CDR3 extends over 16 amino acids. Germline V gene lookup returns CDR1 LGHNT and CDR2 FRNRAP.

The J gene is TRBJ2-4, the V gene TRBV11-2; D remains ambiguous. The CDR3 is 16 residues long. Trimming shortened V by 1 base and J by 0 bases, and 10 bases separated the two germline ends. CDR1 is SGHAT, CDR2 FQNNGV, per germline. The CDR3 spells CASSLAGDLAKNIQYF. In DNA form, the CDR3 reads TGTGCCAGCAGCTTAGCGGGCGATCTAGCCAAAAACATTCAGTACTTC.

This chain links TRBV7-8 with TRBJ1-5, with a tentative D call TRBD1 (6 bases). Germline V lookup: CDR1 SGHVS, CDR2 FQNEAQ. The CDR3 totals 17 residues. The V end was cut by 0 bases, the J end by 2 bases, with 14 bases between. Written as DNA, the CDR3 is TGTGCCAGCAGCTTAGCAGGGACACCGCGCGGCAATCAGCCCCAGCATTTT. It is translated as CASSLAGTPRGNQPQHF.

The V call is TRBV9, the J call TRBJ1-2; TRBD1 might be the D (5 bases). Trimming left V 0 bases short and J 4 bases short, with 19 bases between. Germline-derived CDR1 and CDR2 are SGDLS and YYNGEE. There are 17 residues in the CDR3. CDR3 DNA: TGTGCCAGCAGCGTAGAAGAACAGGTGGCCTCTACCTATGGCTACACCTTC. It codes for CASSVEEQVASTYGYTF.

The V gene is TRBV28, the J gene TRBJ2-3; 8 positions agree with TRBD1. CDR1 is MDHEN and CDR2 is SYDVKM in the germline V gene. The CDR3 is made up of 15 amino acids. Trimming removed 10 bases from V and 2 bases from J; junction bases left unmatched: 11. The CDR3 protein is CATLQGQDPTDTQYF. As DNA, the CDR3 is TGTGCCACCCTACAGGGACAGGACCCCACAGATACGCAGTATTTT.

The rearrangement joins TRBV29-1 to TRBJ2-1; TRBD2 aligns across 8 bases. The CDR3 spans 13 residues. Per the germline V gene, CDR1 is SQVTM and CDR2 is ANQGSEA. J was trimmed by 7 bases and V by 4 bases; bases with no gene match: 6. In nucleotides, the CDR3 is TGCAGCGTTGCAGGGACTAGGCCTAATGAGCAGTTCTTC. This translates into CSVAGTRPNEQFF.

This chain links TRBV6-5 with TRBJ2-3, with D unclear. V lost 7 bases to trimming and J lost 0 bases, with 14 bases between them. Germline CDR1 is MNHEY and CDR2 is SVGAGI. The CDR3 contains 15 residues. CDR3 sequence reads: CASTGYRVSTDTQYF. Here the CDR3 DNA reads TGTGCCAGCACGGGTTACCGGGTTAGCACAGATACGCAGTATTTT.

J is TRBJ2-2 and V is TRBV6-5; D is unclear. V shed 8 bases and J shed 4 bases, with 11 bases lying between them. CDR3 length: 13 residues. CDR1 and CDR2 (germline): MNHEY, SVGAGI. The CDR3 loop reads CASVGILTGELFF. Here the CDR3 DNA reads TGTGCCAGCGTGGGGATCCTCACCGGGGAGCTGTTTTTT.

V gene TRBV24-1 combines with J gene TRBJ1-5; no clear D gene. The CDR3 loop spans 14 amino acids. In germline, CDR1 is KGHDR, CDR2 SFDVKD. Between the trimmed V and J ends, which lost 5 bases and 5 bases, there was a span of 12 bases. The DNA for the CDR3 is TGTGCCACCAGTGGTGGTGTCCGGGATCAGCCCCAGCATTTT. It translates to CATSGGVRDQPQHF.

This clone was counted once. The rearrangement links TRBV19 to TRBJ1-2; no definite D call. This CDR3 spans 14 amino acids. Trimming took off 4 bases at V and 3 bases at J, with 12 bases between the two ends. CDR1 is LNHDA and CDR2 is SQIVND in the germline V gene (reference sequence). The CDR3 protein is CASSKRTGDYGYTF. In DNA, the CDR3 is TGTGCCAGTAGTAAGAGAACGGGAGACTATGGCTACACCTTC.

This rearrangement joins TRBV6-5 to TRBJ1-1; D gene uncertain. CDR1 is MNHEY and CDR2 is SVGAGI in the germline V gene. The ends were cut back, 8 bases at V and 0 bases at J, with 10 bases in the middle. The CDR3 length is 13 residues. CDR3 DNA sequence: TGTGCCAGCGTGGAGAGAATGAACACTGAAGCTTTCTTT. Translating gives CASVERMNTEAFF.

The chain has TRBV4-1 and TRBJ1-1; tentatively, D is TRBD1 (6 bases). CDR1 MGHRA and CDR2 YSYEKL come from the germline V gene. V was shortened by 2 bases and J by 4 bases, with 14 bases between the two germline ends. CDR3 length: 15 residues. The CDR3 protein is CASSQRGGGTTEAFF. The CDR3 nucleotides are TGCGCCAGCAGCCAAAGGGGGGGTGGGACCACTGAAGCTTTCTTT.

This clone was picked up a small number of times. The CDR3 DNA is TGTGCCAGCGGGGGTGTGGAAGGGCTAAACACTGAAGCTTTCTTT. The encoded protein is CASGGVEGLNTEAFF. The chain uses TRBV2 and TRBJ1-1, with D perhaps TRBD1 (5 bases). The V and J ends lost 8 bases and 2 bases respectively, with 18 bases between them. The CDR3 runs 15 residues. Per germline, CDR1 SNHLY and CDR2 FYNNEI.

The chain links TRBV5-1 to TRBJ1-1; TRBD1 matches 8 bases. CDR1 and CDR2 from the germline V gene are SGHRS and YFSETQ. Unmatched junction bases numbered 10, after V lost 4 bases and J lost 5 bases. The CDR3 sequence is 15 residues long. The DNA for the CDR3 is TGCGCCAGCAGCCTACCGACAGGGGATTATACTGAAGCTTTCTTT. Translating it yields CASSLPTGDYTEAFF. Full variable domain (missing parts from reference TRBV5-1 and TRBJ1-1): KAGVTQTPRYLIKTRGQQVTLSCSPISGHRSVSWYQQTPGQGLQFLFEYFSETQRNKGNFPGRFSGRQFSNSRSEMNVSTLELGDSALYLCASSLPTGDYTEAFFGQGTRLTVV.

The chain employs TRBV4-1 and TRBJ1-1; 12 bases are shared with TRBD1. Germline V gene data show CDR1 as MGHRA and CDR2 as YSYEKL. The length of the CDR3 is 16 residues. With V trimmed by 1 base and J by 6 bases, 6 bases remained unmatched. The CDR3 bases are TGCGCCAGCAGCCAAGGGGACAGGGGGCGTCTCGCTGAAGCTTTCTTT. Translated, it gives CASSQGDRGRLAEAFF.

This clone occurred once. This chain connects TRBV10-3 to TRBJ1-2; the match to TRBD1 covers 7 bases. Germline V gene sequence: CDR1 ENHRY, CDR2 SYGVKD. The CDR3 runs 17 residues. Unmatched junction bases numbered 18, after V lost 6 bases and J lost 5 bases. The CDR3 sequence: CAISQLTNSGTVYGYTF. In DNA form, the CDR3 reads TGTGCCATCAGCCAACTCACCAACTCCGGGACAGTTTATGGCTACACCTTC.

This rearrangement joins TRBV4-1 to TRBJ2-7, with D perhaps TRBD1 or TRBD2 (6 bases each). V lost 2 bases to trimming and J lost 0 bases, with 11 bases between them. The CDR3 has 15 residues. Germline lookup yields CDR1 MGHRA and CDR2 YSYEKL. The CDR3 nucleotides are TGCGCCAGCAGCCAATCGAGGGGGGTCTCCTACGAGCAGTACTTC. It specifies CASSQSRGVSYEQYF.